This TCR beta chain appears in the sequencing data of a study of early T cells in non-severe SARS-CoV-2 infection. Study information: It was bulk RNA from unsorted whole blood that was sequenced, and the chains were unpaired.

This clonotype was detected many times. Its specificity is not known. Trimming removed 4 bases from V and 5 bases from J, with 14 bases in between. Germline V lookup: CDR1 LGHDT, CDR2 YNNKEL (reference sequence). The length of the CDR3 is 14 residues. Each single cDNA molecule received a unique molecular identifier. TCRdb passed the 5' RACE reads through MiXCR, listing each CDR3 protein once. This table has around 82,000 distinct CDR3 sequences, under 15% appearing once. Whole-study results and caveats: Matching against VDJdb likely underestimated virus-specific expansions, favoring anti-spike CD8.

The sample was whole blood. This chain joins TRBV3-1 and TRBJ1-1, with D unclear. The clonotype was recovered from an adult who was a healthcare worker with PCR-confirmed SARS-CoV-2 infection or an uninfected control (not recorded which). This CDR3 is CASSPLLGGTEAFF. DNA for the CDR3: TGTGCCAGCAGCCCTCTCCTAGGAGGGACTGAAGCTTTCTTT. Complete variable domain (other parts from reference TRBV3-1 and TRBJ1-1): DTAVSQTPKYLVTQMGNDKSIKCEQNLGHDTMYWYKQDSKKFLKIMFSYNNKELIINETVPNRFSPKSPDKAHLNLHINSLELGDSAVYFCASSPLLGGTEAFFGQGTRLTVV.